A selection of T cell receptor beta chains follows, all from one sample in a study of PD-L1 blockade in urothelial cancer. Only in-frame clones appear in the TCRdb table, and some are missing; sequencing was by immunoSEQ multiplex PCR. The sample yields about 95,000 clones, nearly 90% seen once. Material: PBMCs, obtained around atezolizumab (anti-PD-L1) treatment. The origin of the receptors is a man aged 60 to 69 with urothelial cancer. Both conserved end residues are part of each CDR3. A D gene is named only where the DNA matches it firmly. Expanded clones are given a class, and other clones once, few, many or no size at all.

size	D	V	J	CDR3	DNA
-	TRBD2	TRBV4-3	TRBJ2-1	CASSRSAAGGGNEQFF	TGCGCCAGCAGTCGCTCCGCAGCGGGAGGGGGCAATGAGCAGTTCTTC
-	TRBD2	TRBV5-6	TRBJ2-1	CASSLEASGRHEQFF	TGTGCCAGCAGCTTGGAGGCTAGCGGGAGACATGAGCAGTTCTTC
once	-	TRBV11-2	TRBJ2-1	CASSLEYRAEQFF	TGTGCCAGCAGCTTAGAGTACAGGGCTGAGCAGTTCTTC
-	TRBD2	TRBV7-2	TRBJ2-7	CASSLAGGSLVEQYF	TGTGCCAGCAGCTTAGCGGGGGGGTCGCTAGTCGAGCAGTACTTC
-	TRBD2	TRBV7-3	TRBJ2-7	CASSLSGGPNQEQYF	TGTGCCAGCAGCTTAAGCGGGGGGCCTAACCAAGAGCAGTACTTC
-	-	TRBV7-3	TRBJ2-1	CASSSAGSSYNEQFF	TGTGCCAGCAGCTCGGCGGGGAGCTCCTACAATGAGCAGTTCTTC
-	-	TRBV18	TRBJ1-1	CASSPINTEAFF	TGTGCCAGCTCACCTATTAACACTGAAGCTTTCTTT
-	-	TRBV6-5	TRBJ1-2	CASSYSEATNYGYTF	TGTGCCAGCAGTTACAGCGAGGCTACTAACTATGGCTACACCTTC
-	-	TRBV19	TRBJ1-4	CASRMEGTGVLKLFF	TGTGCCAGTAGGATGGAAGGCACCGGAGTGTTGAAACTGTTTTTT
-	-	TRBV27	TRBJ2-3	CASSLGQTIRTDTQYF	TGTGCCAGCAGTTTAGGACAGACGATACGAACAGATACGCAGTATTTT
-	-	TRBV29-1	TRBJ1-2	CSVEDSGGVGYGYTF	TGCAGCGTTGAAGACTCGGGCGGGGTTGGCTATGGCTACACCTTC
-	TRBD1	TRBV7-2	TRBJ1-1	CASSLNTGGAFF	TGTGCCAGCAGCTTAAATACAGGGGGGGCTTTCTTT
few	-	TRBV10-1	TRBJ1-6	CARDKESSPLHF	TGCGCCAGGGACAAAGAAAGTTCACCCCTCCACTTT
-	-	TRBV2	TRBJ1-4	CASSGVANEKLFF	TGTGCCAGCAGCGGAGTAGCTAATGAAAAACTGTTTTTT
-	TRBD2	TRBV7-2	TRBJ2-1	CASSLAGAGSSYNEQFF	TGTGCCAGCAGCTTAGCGGGAGCGGGGTCGTCCTACAATGAGCAGTTCTTC
-	-	TRBV30	TRBJ1-2	CAWSVPGSSPFRGYTF	TGTGCCTGGAGTGTACCAGGGTCCTCACCCTTCCGGGGCTACACCTTC
-	-	TRBV5-1	TRBJ1-1	CASSLGQEIYGAFF	TGCGCCAGCAGCTTGGGACAGGAAATTTACGGGGCTTTCTTT
few	-	TRBV6-5	TRBJ1-1	CASSAGGSAFF	TGTGCCAGCAGTGCCGGGGGTTCGGCTTTCTTT
-	TRBD2	TRBV28	TRBJ2-7	CASSLLAGISYEQYF	TGTGCCAGCAGTTTACTAGCGGGGATCTCCTACGAGCAGTACTTC
-	TRBD2	TRBV4-3	TRBJ2-3	CASSPRLAGGADTQYF	TGCGCCAGCAGCCCCCGACTAGCGGGAGGGGCAGATACGCAGTATTTT
-	TRBD2	TRBV4-1	TRBJ2-7	CASSHRGGPDEQYF	TGCGCCAGCAGCCACCGGGGGGGTCCTGACGAGCAGTACTTC
-	-	TRBV7-9	TRBJ2-3	CASSITRSDTQYF	TGTGCCAGCAGCATAACTAGATCTGATACGCAGTATTTT
-	-	TRBV19	TRBJ1-1	CASSMRGGSAEAFF	TGTGCCAGTAGTATGAGAGGGGGAAGCGCTGAAGCTTTCTTT
-	TRBD1	TRBV5-1	TRBJ2-4	CASSLDLTGVNIQYF	TGCGCCAGCAGCTTGGATCTGACAGGGGTAAACATTCAGTACTTC
-	-	TRBV30	TRBJ2-5	CAWRNGETQYF	TGTGCCTGGAGGAACGGAGAGACCCAGTACTTC
few	TRBD2	TRBV30	TRBJ2-1	CAWSVRGLAGGSYNEQFF	TGTGCCTGGAGCGTAAGGGGACTAGCGGGAGGCTCCTACAATGAGCAGTTCTTC
-	TRBD1	TRBV27	TRBJ1-5	CASSSTTGAGQPQHF	TGTGCCAGCAGTTCTACGACAGGGGCCGGTCAGCCCCAGCATTTT
-	TRBD1	TRBV6-6	TRBJ2-3	CATSGQGKTDTQYF	TGTGCGACCTCGGGACAGGGGAAGACAGATACGCAGTATTTT
once	-	TRBV15	TRBJ1-2	CATSRDLRGTNYGYTF	TGTGCCACCAGCAGAGACCTCCGGGGTACTAACTATGGCTACACCTTC
-	-	TRBV21-1	TRBJ2-7	CASSKWGRGPGSGYEQYF	TGTGCCAGCAGCAAGTGGGGCAGGGGGCCGGGGAGCGGCTACGAGCAGTACTTC
once	TRBD2	TRBV10-3	TRBJ2-7	CAISGQRGSYEQYF	TGTGCCATCAGTGGTCAGCGGGGTTCCTACGAGCAGTACTTC
-	-	TRBV7-2	TRBJ1-2	CASSSTSFYGYTF	TGTGCCAGCAGCTCAACAAGTTTCTATGGCTACACCTTC
-	-	TRBV11-2	TRBJ2-5	CASSSQRKETQYF	TGTGCCAGCAGCTCCCAGCGTAAGGAGACCCAGTACTTC
-	-	TRBV5-4	TRBJ1-4	CASSLGSGATNEKLFF	TGTGCCAGCAGCTTGGGTTCCGGTGCAACTAATGAAAAACTGTTTTTT
-	-	TRBV5-1	TRBJ2-1	CASTEDTSYNEQFF	TGCGCCAGCACAGAAGACACCTCCTACAATGAGCAGTTCTTC
-	-	TRBV6-1	TRBJ1-2	CASSYLALYGYTF	TGTGCCAGCAGTTATCTGGCCCTCTATGGCTACACCTTC
-	TRBD2	TRBV4-2	TRBJ2-7	CASSQVSGAPYEQYF	TGTGCCAGCAGCCAAGTTAGCGGGGCTCCCTACGAGCAGTACTTC
-	TRBD2	TRBV28	TRBJ2-5	CASSPTSGGRFAQYF	TGTGCCAGCAGCCCGACTAGCGGGGGGCGGTTCGCCCAGTACTTC
-	-	TRBV28	TRBJ2-5	CASRNNGQIVTQYF	TGTGCCAGCAGGAACAACGGACAGATTGTGACCCAGTACTTC
-	-	TRBV5-1	TRBJ1-1	CATLGGTRLRENTEAFF	TGCGCCACCTTGGGGGGGACGAGACTGAGAGAGAACACTGAAGCTTTCTTT
-	-	TRBV6-6	TRBJ2-3	CASSQPGADTQYF	TGTGCCAGCAGTCAACCGGGGGCAGATACGCAGTATTTT
-	-	TRBV10-1	TRBJ2-3	CASSESKWANTDTQYF	TGCGCCAGCAGTGAGTCGAAATGGGCGAACACAGATACGCAGTATTTT
-	TRBD1	TRBV7-3	TRBJ2-7	CASSLGQGISYEQYF	TGTGCCAGCAGCTTAGGACAGGGAATAAGCTACGAGCAGTACTTC
-	-	TRBV5-6	TRBJ2-1	CASSGIEGDSYNEQFF	TGTGCCAGCAGCGGAATCGAGGGCGACTCCTACAATGAGCAGTTCTTC
-	TRBD2	TRBV29-1	TRBJ2-3	CSVETGTSGTDTQYF	TGCAGCGTTGAAACCGGGACTAGCGGCACAGATACGCAGTATTTT
-	TRBD2	TRBV5-1	TRBJ2-3	CASSWGLAGNTDTQYF	TGCGCCAGCAGCTGGGGACTAGCGGGAAACACAGATACGCAGTATTTT
-	TRBD2	TRBV19	TRBJ2-1	CASKPPGGSINEQFF	TGTGCCAGTAAGCCCCCCGGCGGGAGTATTAATGAGCAGTTCTTC
-	-	TRBV7-9	TRBJ2-7	CASSHGRSRRQYF	TGTGCCAGCAGCCACGGCAGGTCCCGGCGACAGTACTTC
-	-	TRBV11-1	TRBJ2-1	CASSFTGAGNEQFF	TGTGCCAGCAGCTTCACGGGAGCGGGCAATGAGCAGTTCTTC
-	-	TRBV7-3	TRBJ1-1	CASSTTDSTEAFF	TGTGCCAGCAGCACCACGGACAGTACTGAAGCTTTCTTT
-	-	TRBV7-9	TRBJ2-3	CANSRGTDTQYF	TGTGCCAACTCTCGGGGCACAGATACGCAGTATTTT
once	TRBD1	TRBV5-5	TRBJ1-3	CASSLGHRGQGGNTIYF	TGTGCCAGCAGCTTAGGTCACCGCGGACAGGGGGGAAACACCATATATTTT
-	TRBD1	TRBV27	TRBJ1-3	CASSQTGVGNTIYF	TGTGCCAGCAGTCAGACAGGGGTTGGAAACACCATATATTTT
-	TRBD1	TRBV18	TRBJ1-4	CASSPPGQGAQGEKLFF	TGTGCCAGCTCACCCCCTGGACAGGGGGCGCAGGGTGAAAAACTGTTTTTT
-	-	TRBV6-1	TRBJ2-7	CASSRESYEQYF	TGTGCCAGCAGCCGGGAGAGCTACGAGCAGTACTTC
-	-	TRBV5-1	TRBJ1-1	CASSLALSGGSEAFF	TGCGCCAGCAGCTTGGCCCTCTCTGGGGGCTCTGAAGCTTTCTTT
-	TRBD2	TRBV28	TRBJ2-2	CASSLAGGTGELFF	TGTGCCAGTTCACTAGCGGGAGGAACCGGGGAGCTGTTTTTT
-	TRBD2	TRBV7-3	TRBJ2-2	CASSTTGGAGELFF	TGTGCCAGCAGCACCACGGGGGGGGCCGGGGAGCTGTTTTTT
-	TRBD1	TRBV6-1	TRBJ2-7	CASSESGQVTYEQYF	TGTGCCAGCAGTGAATCAGGACAGGTCACCTACGAGCAGTACTTC
-	-	TRBV13	TRBJ2-3	CASSPRLDPGTDTQYF	TGTGCCAGCAGCCCCCGACTAGATCCCGGCACAGATACGCAGTATTTT